Described below is a single T cell receptor beta chain sequence and its context. The antigen is unknown. Germline V gene lookup returns CDR1 MDHEN and CDR2 SYDVKM. V dropped 2 bases and J dropped 7 bases, with 11 bases sitting between them. CDR3 length equals 14 residues. This sample is part of a study of shared clonotypes between healthy human individuals. Whole-study findings and limits: Blood was the only sampled material, and tissue repertoires likely differ.

Donors included only healthy HIV-negative adults lacking recent acute infections or vaccinations. Adult Caucasians living in Nashville, Tennessee made up all of the donors. Partitioning of CD4+ cells yielded a CD45RA+ naive subset and a CD45RA-negative memory subset. Generated by immunoSEQ multiplex PCR, the TCRdb table keeps only in-frame clones and is missing some. The repertoire has roughly 500,000 clones, 95% to 96% of them found once; the top ten carry 0.055% to 0.075%. This TCR derives from a woman aged 25-40 years in good health. The chain employs TRBV28 and TRBJ1-4, with D unresolved. Material for sequencing was naive CD4+ T cells sorted from blood. The subset denotes: CD45RA+ positively selected. CDR3 amino acids: CASSLTGKREKLFF. As DNA, the CDR3 is TGTGCCAGCAGTTTAACGGGAAAGCGTGAAAAACTGTTTTTT.